This paragraph covers one TCR beta chain sequence. Its antigen is as yet unknown. The study ran its PCR with 60 Vbeta and 13 Jbeta primers. Measured with immunoSEQ multiplex PCR; TCRdb has only the in-frame clones, and not every one. The sample consists of around 120,000 clones, 78% of them appearing once. The data were taken from a study of cytomegalovirus exposure and HLA in healthy donors. Study-level findings and limits: Certain indistinguishable V segments, among them TRBV6-2 and TRBV6-3, were excluded. Later analysis suggested links between common viral pathogens and several top significant clusters.

The CDR3 has 12 residues. Trimming removed 11 bases at V and 10 bases at J, with 18 bases between. Germline CDR1 is ENHRY and CDR2 is SYGVKD. This TCR was sampled from a woman in her thirties or forties in good health and CMV-seronegative. The sequencing sample was made of PBMCs. The V call is TRBV10-3, the J call TRBJ2-1; perhaps TRBD2 as D (7 bases). CDR3 loop: CASGGLRGEQFF. In DNA, the CDR3 is TGTGCCTCCGGGGGGCTTCGAGGGGAGCAGTTCTTC.